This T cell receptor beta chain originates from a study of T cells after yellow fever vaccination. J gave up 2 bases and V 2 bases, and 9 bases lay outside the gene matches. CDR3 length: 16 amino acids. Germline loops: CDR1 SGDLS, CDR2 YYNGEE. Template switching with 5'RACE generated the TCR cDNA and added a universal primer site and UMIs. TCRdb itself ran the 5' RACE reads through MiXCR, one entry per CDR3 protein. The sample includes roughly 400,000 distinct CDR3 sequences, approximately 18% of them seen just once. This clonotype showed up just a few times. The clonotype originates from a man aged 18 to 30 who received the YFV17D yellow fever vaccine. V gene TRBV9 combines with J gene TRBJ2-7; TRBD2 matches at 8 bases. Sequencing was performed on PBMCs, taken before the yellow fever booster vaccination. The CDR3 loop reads CASSVGLFGRAYEQYF. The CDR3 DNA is TGTGCCAGCAGCGTTGGTCTATTCGGGAGGGCCTACGAGCAGTACTTC.